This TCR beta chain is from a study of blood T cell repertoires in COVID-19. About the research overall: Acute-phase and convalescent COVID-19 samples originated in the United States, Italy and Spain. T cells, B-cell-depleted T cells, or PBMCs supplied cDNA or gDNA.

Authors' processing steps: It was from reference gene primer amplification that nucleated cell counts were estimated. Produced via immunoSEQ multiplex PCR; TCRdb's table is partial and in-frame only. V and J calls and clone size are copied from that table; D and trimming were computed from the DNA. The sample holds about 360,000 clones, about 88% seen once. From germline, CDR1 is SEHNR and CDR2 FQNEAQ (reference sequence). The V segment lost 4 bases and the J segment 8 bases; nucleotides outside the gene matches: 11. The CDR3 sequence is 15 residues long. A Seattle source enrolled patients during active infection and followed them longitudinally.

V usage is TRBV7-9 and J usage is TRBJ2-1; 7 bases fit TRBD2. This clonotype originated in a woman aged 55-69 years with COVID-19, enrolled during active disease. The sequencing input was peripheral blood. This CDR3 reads CASSYSERDSDEQFF. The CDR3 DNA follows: TGTGCCAGCAGCTATTCTGAGCGGGACTCCGATGAGCAGTTCTTC.